The present T cell receptor beta chain was sequenced within a study of human T cells and chemical hapten exposure. Study overall: The sensitizer, 2% DPC, was used on 2 cm by 2 cm of upper inner arm skin. Across its roughly 25 weeks, the study gave patients weekly diphenylcyclopropenone doses to the scalp. Study outcomes and limitations: All donors were alopecia patients, so their immunity may differ from that of healthy people.

Unique molecular identifiers were attached to individual cDNA molecules within the library. Each CDR3 protein is one row after TCRdb ran MiXCR on the RACE reads. The table includes about 80,000 distinct CDR3 sequences, 10% detected once. A word on this clonotype: Its specificity is not known.

CDR3 length: 15 amino acids. Looked up from germline, CDR1 is SNHLY and CDR2 is FYNNEI. V shed 8 bases, J shed 1 base, and the junction held 4 bases outside the gene matches. The time point here: patch test 1, 2 weeks after DPC sensitization. Treatment defined: therapeutic diphenylcyclopropenone sensitization with weekly scalp DPC. The chain couples TRBV2 to TRBJ2-6, with 8 bases that match TRBD1. Sequenced here: whole blood, sampled in connection with sensitization to the hapten diphenylcyclopropenone (DPC). The TCR was taken from a woman in her fifties or sixties with alopecia areata. Some clones in this sample may be carry-over from other donors' samples. The DNA of the CDR3 is TGTGCCAGCGGGGACAGGAGGTCTGGGGCCAACGTCCTGACTTTC. Protein product: CASGDRRSGANVLTF.